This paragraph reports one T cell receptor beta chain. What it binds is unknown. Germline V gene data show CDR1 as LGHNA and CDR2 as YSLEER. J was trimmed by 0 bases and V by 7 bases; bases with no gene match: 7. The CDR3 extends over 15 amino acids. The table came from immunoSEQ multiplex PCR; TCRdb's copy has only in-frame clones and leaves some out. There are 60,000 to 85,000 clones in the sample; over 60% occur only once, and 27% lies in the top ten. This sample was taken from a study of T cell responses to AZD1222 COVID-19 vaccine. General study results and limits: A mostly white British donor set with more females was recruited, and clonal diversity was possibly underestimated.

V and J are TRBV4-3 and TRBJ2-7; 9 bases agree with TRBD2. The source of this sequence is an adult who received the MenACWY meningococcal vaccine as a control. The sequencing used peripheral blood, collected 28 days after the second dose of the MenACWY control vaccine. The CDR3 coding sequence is TGCGCCAGCAACCCTAGCGGGGCGAGCTCCTACGAGCAGTACTTC. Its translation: CASNPSGASSYEQYF.